This T cell receptor (beta chain) was identified during a study of cytomegalovirus exposure and HLA in healthy donors. Study conclusions and caveats: There were a few CMV-associated chains whose specificity for CMV antigens was confirmed in vitro.

Remarks on this clone: The antigen is not known.

The CDR3 runs to 13 residues. Germline V gene data show CDR1 as ENHRY and CDR2 as SYGVKD. PCR employed 60 Vbeta and 13 Jbeta primers. TCRdb's table, derived via immunoSEQ multiplex PCR, lists solely in-frame clones and lacks some. This sample has 95,000 to 110,000 clones, with around 79% found just once. Healthy bone marrow donors made up the cohort. The sequence was collected from a man aged 60-69 years in good health and CMV-seropositive. This chain joins TRBV10-3 and TRBJ1-4, with TRBD1 identical over 7 bases. Sequencing was done on a sample of PBMCs. The CDR3: CGTVRGLNEKLFF. CDR3 coding DNA: TGTGGTACGGTGAGGGGGCTAAATGAAAAACTGTTTTTT.